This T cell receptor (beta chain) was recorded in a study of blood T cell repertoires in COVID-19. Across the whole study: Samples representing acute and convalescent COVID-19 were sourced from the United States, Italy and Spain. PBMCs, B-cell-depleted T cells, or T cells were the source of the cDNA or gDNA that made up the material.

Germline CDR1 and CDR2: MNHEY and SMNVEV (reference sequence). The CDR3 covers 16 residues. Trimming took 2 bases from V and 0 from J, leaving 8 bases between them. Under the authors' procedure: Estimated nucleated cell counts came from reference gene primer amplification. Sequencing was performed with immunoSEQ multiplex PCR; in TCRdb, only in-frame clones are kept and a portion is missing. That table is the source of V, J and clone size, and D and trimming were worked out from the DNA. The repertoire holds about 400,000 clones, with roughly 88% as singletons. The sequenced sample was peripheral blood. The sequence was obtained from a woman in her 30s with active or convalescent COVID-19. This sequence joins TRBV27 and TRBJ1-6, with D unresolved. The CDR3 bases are TGTGCCAGCAGTTTAACAGATCGCTCCTATAATTCACCCCTCCACTTT. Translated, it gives CASSLTDRSYNSPLHF.